Sequencing of this T cell receptor (beta chain) was carried out in a study of blood T cell repertoires in COVID-19. Looking at the study overall: Samples representing acute and convalescent COVID-19 were sourced from the United States, Italy and Spain. PBMCs, B-cell-depleted T cells, or T cells were the source of the cDNA or gDNA that made up the material.

This clone was seen a single time. Other DNA sequences of this sample code for an identical CDR3. The authors' processing: Amplification of reference gene primers was used by the study to estimate nucleated cell counts. The table came from immunoSEQ multiplex PCR; TCRdb's copy has only in-frame clones and leaves some out. V and J calls and clone size are as listed in that table; D and trimming were resolved from the DNA. Of more than 300,000 clones listed, about 87% are singletons. The source material was peripheral blood. This clonotype originated in a woman aged 25 to 39 with COVID-19, enrolled during active disease.

The CDR3 bases are TGTGCCAGCAGTTTCGGGGGCTCCTACGAGCAGTACTTC. This gives the protein CASSFGGSYEQYF. This rearrangement joins TRBV12-3 or TRBV12-4 to TRBJ2-7; a weak D match, TRBD2 (6 bases). CDR3 length: 13 residues. V was pared by 3 bases and J by 0 bases, with 6 bases between.